The TCR beta chain under discussion was sequenced for a study of blood T cell repertoires in COVID-19. Germline V gene sequence: CDR1 ENHRY, CDR2 SYGVKD. This CDR3 comprises 13 residues. The ends were cut back, 8 bases at V and 6 bases at J, with 13 bases in the middle. Profiled with immunoSEQ multiplex PCR; TCRdb holds only in-frame clones, not every one. The sample has over 200,000 clones, approximately 85% seen once; the top ten hold around 2%. This clone was detected a few times. Sequenced sample: PBMCs or T cells enriched from blood (not recorded which). The rearrangement joins TRBV10-3 to TRBJ2-2; D gene uncertain. This receptor was obtained from a woman in her forties or fifties who had recovered from COVID-19. CDR3 DNA sequence: TGTGCCATCCAGGTTATGATGGCCGGGGAGCTGTTTTTT. Protein: CAIQVMMAGELFF.